Listed below are T cell receptor beta chains from one sample, sequenced in a study of CD8 T cells in Susac syndrome. TCRdb itself ran the immunoSEQ multiplex PCR reads through MiXCR, one entry per CDR3 protein. Among 90,000 to 150,000 distinct CDR3 sequences listed, about 93% were seen once. Sequenced input: CD4+ T cells from PBMCs. These TCRs come from a human donor in good health. Both conserved end residues are part of each CDR3. D genes are given only for firm matches. Where a row states a size, it is once, few, many or the class of an expanded clone; other rows omit it.

TRBJ2-5,.,TRBD2,TRBV27,CASKLAGGGETQYF,TGTGCCAGTAAACTAGCGGGAGGAGGTGAGACCCAGTACTTC
TRBJ2-3,.,TRBD1,TRBV28,CASSEQGPDTQYF,TGTGCCAGCAGTGAACAGGGGCCAGATACGCAGTATTTT
TRBJ2-7,.,.,TRBV7-9,CASSLTGNEQYF,TGTGCCAGCAGCTTAACGGGCAACGAGCAGTACTTC
TRBJ2-3,few,.,TRBV9,CASSLEGGTDTQYF,TGTGCCAGCAGTTTGGAGGGGGGCACAGATACGCAGTATTTT
TRBJ2-7,.,.,TRBV12-3/TRBV12-4,CASSLVGLTYEQYF,TGTGCCAGCAGTTTAGTTGGACTAACTTACGAGCAGTACTTC
TRBJ2-7,.,.,TRBV19,CASAHEGPWGEQYF,TGTGCCAGCGCCCACGAGGGGCCGTGGGGAGAGCAGTACTTC
TRBJ1-2,.,.,TRBV29-1,CSVITGTRPTNYGYTF,TGCAGCGTCATAACAGGGACTCGACCAACTAACTATGGCTACACCTTC
TRBJ1-2,.,.,TRBV5-8,CASSPGTFRNYGYTF,TGTGCCAGCAGCCCCGGGACTTTCCGTAACTATGGCTACACCTTC
TRBJ2-1,.,.,TRBV11-1,CASRRTQSGNEQFF,TGTGCCAGCAGACGGACCCAATCCGGCAATGAGCAGTTCTTC
TRBJ2-3,.,.,TRBV6-1,CASSEAHSTDTQYF,TGTGCCAGCAGTGAAGCGCACAGCACAGATACGCAGTATTTT
TRBJ1-1,.,.,TRBV5-4,CASSLEPNTEAFF,TGTGCCAGCAGCTTGGAGCCGAACACTGAAGCTTTCTTT
TRBJ2-7,.,TRBD2,TRBV3-1,CASSQDPKREGHEQYF,TGTGCCAGCAGCCAAGATCCTAAGCGGGAGGGCCACGAGCAGTACTTC
TRBJ1-1,.,TRBD1,TRBV6-5,CASSYETGGGNTEAFF,TGTGCCAGCAGTTACGAGACAGGGGGCGGGAACACTGAAGCTTTCTTT
TRBJ2-7,.,TRBD1,TRBV4-1,CASSHSPGQSYEQYF,TGCGCCAGCAGCCATTCCCCGGGACAGTCCTACGAGCAGTACTTC
TRBJ2-7,.,.,TRBV12-3/TRBV12-4,CASSPQIYEQYF,TGTGCCAGCAGTCCGCAGATATACGAGCAGTACTTC
TRBJ1-1,.,TRBD1,TRBV5-1,CASSEDRGPEAFF,TGCGCCAGCAGCGAGGACAGGGGGCCTGAAGCTTTCTTT
TRBJ1-3,.,TRBD1,TRBV20-1,CSASRGQGTGNTIYF,TGCAGTGCTAGTAGGGGACAGGGCACTGGAAACACCATATATTTT
TRBJ2-1,.,TRBD1,TRBV5-6,CASSFTRWTGGKRRVRDRDNEQFF,TGTGCCAGCAGCTTCACTCGATGGACAGGGGGCAAAAGAAGGGTGCGGGATAGGGACAATGAGCAGTTCTTC
TRBJ2-2,.,.,TRBV6-2/TRBV6-3,CASRPRTIPNTGELFF,TGTGCCAGCAGGCCCCGGACTATTCCGAACACCGGGGAGCTGTTTTTT
TRBJ1-2,.,.,TRBV3-1,CASSLHRALEGYTF,TGTGCCAGCAGCCTACATCGGGCCTTGGAGGGCTACACCTTC
TRBJ1-3,.,.,TRBV7-9,CASSQQISGNTIYF,TGTGCCAGCAGCCAACAGATCTCTGGAAACACCATATATTTT
TRBJ1-2,.,.,TRBV5-6,CASSFWDNSNGYTF,TGTGCCAGCAGCTTTTGGGACAATTCGAATGGCTACACCTTC
TRBJ1-1,.,.,TRBV18,CASSSTAIYTEAFF,TGTGCCAGCTCGAGTACAGCGATATACACTGAAGCTTTCTTT
TRBJ2-1,.,.,TRBV28,CATSTNGRLGFFNEQFF,TGTGCCACCTCGACGAACGGGAGACTGGGTTTTTTCAATGAGCAGTTCTTC
TRBJ2-3,.,.,TRBV13,CASSSLSDTQYF,TGTGCCAGCAGCTCCCTTTCCGATACGCAGTATTTT
TRBJ2-5,.,.,TRBV28,CASSFHLGGTIQETQYF,TGTGCCAGCAGTTTCCATTTGGGCGGAACCATCCAAGAGACCCAGTACTTC
TRBJ2-7,.,TRBD1,TRBV18,CASSPPRDRGEQYF,TGTGCCAGCTCACCACCCAGGGACAGGGGCGAGCAGTACTTC
TRBJ2-1,.,TRBD1,TRBV30,CAWTGQGTNEQFF,TGTGCTTGGACGGGACAGGGCACCAATGAGCAGTTCTTC
TRBJ1-3,.,.,TRBV6-2/TRBV6-3,CASSSQAFSGNTIYF,TGTGCCAGCAGCTCACAGGCGTTCTCTGGAAACACCATATATTTT
TRBJ2-7,.,.,TRBV3-1,CASSRPPSYEQYF,TGTGCCAGCAGCCGACCTCCCTCCTACGAGCAGTACTTC
TRBJ1-1,.,.,TRBV18,CASSPEGENTEAFF,TGTGCCAGCTCACCCGAGGGGGAGAACACTGAAGCTTTCTTT
TRBJ1-3,.,.,TRBV7-2,CASSSSLISGNTIYF,TGTGCCAGCAGCTCCAGTCTGATCTCTGGAAACACCATATATTTT
TRBJ2-5,few,.,TRBV11-1,CASSSDGYRKYF,TGTGCCAGCAGCTCTGACGGGTATCGCAAGTACTTC
TRBJ1-2,.,TRBD1,TRBV5-6,CASSPTGVDGYTF,TGTGCCAGCAGTCCCACAGGGGTCGATGGCTACACCTTC
TRBJ2-4,.,.,TRBV24-1,CATAWPQGMAKNIQYF,TGTGCCACCGCCTGGCCGCAGGGGATGGCCAAAAACATTCAGTACTTC
TRBJ2-2,.,TRBD2,TRBV2,CASSNLAVNTGELFF,TGTGCCAGCAGCAATCTAGCGGTAAACACCGGGGAGCTGTTTTTT
TRBJ2-1,.,TRBD1,TRBV7-9,CASSPVSWDSVENEQFF,TGTGCCAGCAGCCCCGTGAGTTGGGACAGTGTTGAAAATGAGCAGTTCTTC
TRBJ2-7,.,TRBD2,TRBV4-2,CASSQTPSGNFYEQYF,TGTGCCAGCAGCCAAACACCTAGCGGGAACTTCTACGAGCAGTACTTC
TRBJ1-2,.,.,TRBV4-2,CASSHDTNYGYTF,TGTGCCAGCAGCCACGACACTAACTATGGCTACACCTTC
TRBJ1-6,.,TRBD1,TRBV28,CASTSTGTANSPLHF,TGTGCCAGCACTTCTACCGGGACAGCTAATTCACCCCTCCACTTT
TRBJ2-3,.,.,TRBV11-2,CASSLSPPDTQYF,TGTGCCAGCAGCCTCAGCCCCCCAGATACGCAGTATTTT
TRBJ1-1,.,.,TRBV29-1,CSVEARTRGRFSEAFF,TGCAGCGTTGAAGCTAGGACGCGGGGCCGTTTCTCTGAAGCTTTCTTT
TRBJ1-1,.,.,TRBV6-2/TRBV6-3,CASSYGSVNTEAFF,TGTGCCAGCAGTTACGGGTCCGTGAACACTGAAGCTTTCTTT
TRBJ2-5,.,.,TRBV6-5,CASSYSETQYF,TGTGCCAGCAGTTACTCGGAGACCCAGTACTTC
TRBJ2-3,.,.,TRBV6-1,CASSEREMGRSTDTQYF,TGTGCCAGCAGTGAACGGGAGATGGGTAGGAGCACAGATACGCAGTATTTT
TRBJ2-7,.,TRBD2,TRBV28,CASSLAGTSGSYEQYF,TGTGCCAGCAGTTTAGCGGGGACTAGCGGGAGTTACGAGCAGTACTTC
TRBJ2-1,.,TRBD1,TRBV28,CASRGQGANYNEQFF,TGTGCCAGCAGAGGACAGGGGGCGAATTACAATGAGCAGTTCTTC
TRBJ2-3,.,TRBD2,TRBV7-2,CASSGAHREVGYF,TGTGCCAGCAGCGGAGCCCACCGGGAGGTAGGGTATTTT
TRBJ2-3,.,TRBD2,TRBV30,CAWTHSGGGMDTQYF,TGTGCCTGGACCCACAGTGGGGGGGGTATGGATACGCAGTATTTT
TRBJ2-7,.,.,TRBV28,CASSLRSWGSSYEQYF,TGTGCCAGCAGTTTAAGGTCCTGGGGGAGTTCCTACGAGCAGTACTTC
TRBJ1-2,.,.,TRBV5-1,CASSESVGDYGYTF,TGCGCCAGCAGCGAATCCGTGGGGGACTATGGCTACACCTTC
TRBJ2-1,.,TRBD2,TRBV28,CASSPHSGREQFF,TGTGCCAGCAGTCCCCATAGCGGGAGGGAGCAGTTCTTC
TRBJ2-2,once,.,TRBV7-7,CASRDAGNTGELFF,TGTGCTAGCAGAGACGCAGGGAACACCGGGGAGCTGTTTTTT
TRBJ2-7,once,TRBD2,TRBV7-2,CASRPGLAYEQYF,TGTGCCAGTCGGCCGGGACTAGCCTACGAGCAGTACTTC